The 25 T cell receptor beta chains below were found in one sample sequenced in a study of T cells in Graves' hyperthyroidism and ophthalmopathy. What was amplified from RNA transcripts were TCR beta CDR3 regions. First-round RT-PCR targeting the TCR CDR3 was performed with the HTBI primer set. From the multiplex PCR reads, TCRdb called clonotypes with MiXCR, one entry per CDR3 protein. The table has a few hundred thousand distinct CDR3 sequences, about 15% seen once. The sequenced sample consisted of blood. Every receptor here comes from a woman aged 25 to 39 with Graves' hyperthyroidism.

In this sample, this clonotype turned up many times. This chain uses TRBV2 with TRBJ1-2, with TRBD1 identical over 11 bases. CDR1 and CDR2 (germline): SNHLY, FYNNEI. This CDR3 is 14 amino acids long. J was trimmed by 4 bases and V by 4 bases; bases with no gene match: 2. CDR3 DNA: TGTGCCAGCAGTGGAGGACAGGGGGCCTATGGCTACACCTTC. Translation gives CASSGGQGAYGYTF.

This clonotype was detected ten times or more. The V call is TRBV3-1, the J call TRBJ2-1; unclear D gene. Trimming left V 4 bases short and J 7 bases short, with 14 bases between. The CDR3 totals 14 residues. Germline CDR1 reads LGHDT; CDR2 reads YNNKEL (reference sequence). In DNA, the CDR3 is TGTGCCAGCAGCCTGTCCCGGGCGGTGAATGAGCAGTTCTTC. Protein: CASSLSRAVNEQFF.

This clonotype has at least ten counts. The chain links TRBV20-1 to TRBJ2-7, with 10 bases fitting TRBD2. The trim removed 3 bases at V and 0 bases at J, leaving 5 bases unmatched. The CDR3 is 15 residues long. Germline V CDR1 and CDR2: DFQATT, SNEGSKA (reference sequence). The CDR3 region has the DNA TGCAGTGCTAGTAAGGCTAGCGGGAGCTCCTACGAGCAGTACTTC. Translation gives CSASKASGSSYEQYF.

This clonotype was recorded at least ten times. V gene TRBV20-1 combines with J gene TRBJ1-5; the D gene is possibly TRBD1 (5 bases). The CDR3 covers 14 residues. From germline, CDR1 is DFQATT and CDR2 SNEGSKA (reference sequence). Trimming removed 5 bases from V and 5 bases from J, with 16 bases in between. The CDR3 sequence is CSAGRRGGDQPQHF. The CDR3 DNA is TGCAGTGCTGGCCGACGTGGGGGGGATCAGCCCCAGCATTTT.

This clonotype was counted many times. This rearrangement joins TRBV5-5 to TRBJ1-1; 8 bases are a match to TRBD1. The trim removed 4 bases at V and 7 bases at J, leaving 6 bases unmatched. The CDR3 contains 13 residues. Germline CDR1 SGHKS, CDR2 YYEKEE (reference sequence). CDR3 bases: TGTGCCAGCAGCCCTCGACAGGGGAATGAAGCTTTCTTT. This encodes CASSPRQGNEAFF.

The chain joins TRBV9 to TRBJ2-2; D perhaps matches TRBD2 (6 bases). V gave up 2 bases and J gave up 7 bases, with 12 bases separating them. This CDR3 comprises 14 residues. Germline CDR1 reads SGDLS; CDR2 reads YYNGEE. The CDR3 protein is CASSVNWEVGELFF. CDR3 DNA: TGTGCCAGCAGCGTTAACTGGGAGGTCGGGGAGCTGTTTTTT.

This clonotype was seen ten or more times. Written as DNA, the CDR3 is TGTGCCAGCAGCCCGACGGTGTATAATTCACCCCTCCACTTT. It specifies CASSPTVYNSPLHF. The chain employs TRBV28 and TRBJ1-6; no definite D call. This CDR3 contains 14 residues. Germline lookup yields CDR1 MDHEN and CDR2 SYDVKM. Between the trimmed V and J ends, which lost 6 bases and 4 bases, there was a span of 10 bases. Full variable domain (remainder filled in from reference TRBV28 and TRBJ1-6): DVKVTQSSRYLVKRTGEKVFLECVQDMDHENMFWYRQDPGLGLRLIYFSYDVKMKEKGDIPEGYSVSREKKERFSLILESASTNQTSMYLCASSPTVYNSPLHFGNGTRLTVT.

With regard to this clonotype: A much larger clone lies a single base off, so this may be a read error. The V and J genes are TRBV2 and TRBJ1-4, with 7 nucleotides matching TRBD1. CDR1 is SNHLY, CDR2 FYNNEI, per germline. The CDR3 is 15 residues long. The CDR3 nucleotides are TGTGCCAGCAGTGAATCGGGACAGAGAAATGAAAAACTGTCTTTT. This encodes CASSESGQRNEKLSF. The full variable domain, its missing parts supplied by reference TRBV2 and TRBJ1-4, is EPEVTQTPSHQVTQMGQEVILRCVPISNHLYFYWYRQILGQKVEFLVSFYNNEISEKSEIFDDQFSVERPDGSNFTLKIRSTKLEDSAMYFCASSESGQRNEKLSFGSGTQLSVL.

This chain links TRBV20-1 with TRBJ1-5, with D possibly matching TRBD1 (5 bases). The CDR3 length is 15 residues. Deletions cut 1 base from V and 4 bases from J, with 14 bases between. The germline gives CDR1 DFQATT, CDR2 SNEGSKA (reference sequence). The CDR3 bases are TGCAGTGCTAGAGCCCCAGGGACCCAAAATCAGCCCCAGCATTTT. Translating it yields CSARAPGTQNQPQHF.

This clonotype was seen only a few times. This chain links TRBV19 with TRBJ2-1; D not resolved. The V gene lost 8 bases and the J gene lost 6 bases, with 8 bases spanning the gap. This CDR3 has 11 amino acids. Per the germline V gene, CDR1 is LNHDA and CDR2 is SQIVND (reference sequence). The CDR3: CASGPGNEQFF. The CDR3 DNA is TGTGCCAGTGGACCGGGCAATGAGCAGTTCTTC.

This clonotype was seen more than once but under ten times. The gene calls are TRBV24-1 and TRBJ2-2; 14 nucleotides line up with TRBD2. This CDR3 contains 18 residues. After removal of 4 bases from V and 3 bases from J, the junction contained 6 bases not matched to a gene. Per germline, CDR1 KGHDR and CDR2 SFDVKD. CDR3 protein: CATSDPGLAGGYTGELFF. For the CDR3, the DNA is TGTGCCACCAGTGACCCCGGACTAGCGGGAGGATACACCGGGGAGCTGTTTTTT.

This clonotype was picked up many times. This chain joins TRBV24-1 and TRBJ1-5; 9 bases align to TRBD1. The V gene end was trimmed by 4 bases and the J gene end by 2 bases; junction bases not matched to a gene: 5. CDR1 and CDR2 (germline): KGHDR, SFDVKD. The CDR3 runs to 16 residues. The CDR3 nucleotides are TGTGCCACCAGTGACCGAAGACAGGGGGGCAATCAGCCCCAGCATTTT. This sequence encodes CATSDRRQGGNQPQHF.

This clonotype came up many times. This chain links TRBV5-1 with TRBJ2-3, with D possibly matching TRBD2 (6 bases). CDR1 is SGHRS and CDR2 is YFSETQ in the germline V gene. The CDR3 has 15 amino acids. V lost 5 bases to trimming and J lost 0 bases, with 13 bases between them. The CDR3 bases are TGCGCCAGCAGTGGGGGGAGATGGAGCACAGATACGCAGTATTTT. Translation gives CASSGGRWSTDTQYF.

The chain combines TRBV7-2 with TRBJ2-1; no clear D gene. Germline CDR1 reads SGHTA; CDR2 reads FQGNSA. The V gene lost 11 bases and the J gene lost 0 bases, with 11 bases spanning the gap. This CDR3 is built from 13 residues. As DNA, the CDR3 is TGTGCCGGTGGGGTGAGCTCCTACAATGAGCAGTTCTTC. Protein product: CAGGVSSYNEQFF.

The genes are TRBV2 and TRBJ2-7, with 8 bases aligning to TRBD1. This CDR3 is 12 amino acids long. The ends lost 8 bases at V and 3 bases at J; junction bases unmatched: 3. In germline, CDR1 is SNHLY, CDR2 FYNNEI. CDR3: CASGGQGYEQYF. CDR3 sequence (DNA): TGTGCCAGCGGCGGACAGGGCTACGAGCAGTACTTC.

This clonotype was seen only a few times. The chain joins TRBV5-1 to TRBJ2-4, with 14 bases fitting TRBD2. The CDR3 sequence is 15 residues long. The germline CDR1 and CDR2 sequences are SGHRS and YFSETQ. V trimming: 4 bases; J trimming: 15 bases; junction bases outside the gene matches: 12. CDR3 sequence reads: CASSTAGTSGSSWYF. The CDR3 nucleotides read TGCGCCAGCAGCACGGCGGGGACTAGCGGGAGCAGTTGGTACTTC. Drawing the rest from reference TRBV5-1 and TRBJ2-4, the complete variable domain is KAGVTQTPRYLIKTRGQQVTLSCSPISGHRSVSWYQQTPGQGLQFLFEYFSETQRNKGNFPGRFSGRQFSNSRSEMNVSTLELGDSALYLCASSTAGTSGSSWYFGAGTRLSVL.

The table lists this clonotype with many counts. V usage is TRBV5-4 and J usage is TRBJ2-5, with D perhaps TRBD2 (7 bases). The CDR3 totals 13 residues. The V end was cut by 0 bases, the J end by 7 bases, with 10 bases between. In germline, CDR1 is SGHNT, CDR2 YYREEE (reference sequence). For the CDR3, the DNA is TGTGCCAGCAGCTTGGACAGGGAGGGGACCCAGTACTTC. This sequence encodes CASSLDREGTQYF.

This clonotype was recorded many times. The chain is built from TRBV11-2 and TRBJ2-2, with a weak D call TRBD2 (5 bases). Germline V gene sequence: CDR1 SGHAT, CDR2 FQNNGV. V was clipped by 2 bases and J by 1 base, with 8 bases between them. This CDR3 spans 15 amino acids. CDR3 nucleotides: TGTGCCAGCAGCTTATCGGGAAAGAACACCGGGGAGCTGTTTTTT. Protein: CASSLSGKNTGELFF.

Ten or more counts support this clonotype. CDR3 DNA: TGTGCCAGCTCACCGCAACCAGGGCTAAGCACCGGGGAGCTGTTTTTT. Its translation is CASSPQPGLSTGELFF. V usage is TRBV18 and J usage is TRBJ2-2; TRBD1 is a possible D gene (5 bases). The V end was cut by 3 bases, the J end by 4 bases, with 15 bases between. This CDR3 contains 16 residues. Per the germline V gene, CDR1 is KGHSH and CDR2 is LQKENI.

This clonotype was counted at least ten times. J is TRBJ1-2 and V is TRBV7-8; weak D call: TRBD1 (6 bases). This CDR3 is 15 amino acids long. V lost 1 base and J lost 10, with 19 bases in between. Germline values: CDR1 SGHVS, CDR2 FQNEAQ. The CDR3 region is CASSLEFWTDSYYTF. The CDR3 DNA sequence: TGTGCCAGCAGCTTAGAATTTTGGACAGACTCTTACTACACCTTC.

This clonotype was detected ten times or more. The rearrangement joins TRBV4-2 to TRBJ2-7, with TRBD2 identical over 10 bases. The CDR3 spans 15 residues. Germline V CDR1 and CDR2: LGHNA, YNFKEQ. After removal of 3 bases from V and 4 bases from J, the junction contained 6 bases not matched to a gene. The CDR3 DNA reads TGTGCCAGCAGCCACAGGCCGGGACTAGCGTACGAGCAGTACTTC. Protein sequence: CASSHRPGLAYEQYF.

In DNA, the CDR3 is TGCGCCAGCAGCTTGGCCGGGAGGGAGTTCGATGGCTACACCTTC. Translated, it gives CASSLAGREFDGYTF. The chain is built from TRBV5-1 and TRBJ1-2; D unclear. V was cut by 0 bases and J by 6 bases, with 15 bases left in between. The CDR3 is 15 residues long. Germline CDR1 and CDR2: SGHRS and YFSETQ. Supplemented by reference TRBV5-1 and TRBJ1-2, the full variable domain reads KAGVTQTPRYLIKTRGQQVTLSCSPISGHRSVSWYQQTPGQGLQFLFEYFSETQRNKGNFPGRFSGRQFSNSRSEMNVSTLELGDSALYLCASSLAGREFDGYTFGSGTRLTVV.

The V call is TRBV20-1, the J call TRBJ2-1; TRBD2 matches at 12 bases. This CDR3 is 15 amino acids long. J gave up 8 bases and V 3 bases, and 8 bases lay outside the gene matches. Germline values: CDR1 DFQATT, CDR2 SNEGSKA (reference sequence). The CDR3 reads CSARRLAGGGHEQFF. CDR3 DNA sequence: TGCAGTGCTAGGCGGCTAGCGGGAGGGGGGCATGAGCAGTTCTTC.

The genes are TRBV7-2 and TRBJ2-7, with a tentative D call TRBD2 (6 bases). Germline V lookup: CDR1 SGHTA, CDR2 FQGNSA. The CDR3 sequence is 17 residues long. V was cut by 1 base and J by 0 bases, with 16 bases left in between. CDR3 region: CASSLGAGTDSSYEQYF. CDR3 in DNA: TGTGCCAGCAGCTTAGGGGCCGGGACTGACAGCTCCTACGAGCAGTACTTC.

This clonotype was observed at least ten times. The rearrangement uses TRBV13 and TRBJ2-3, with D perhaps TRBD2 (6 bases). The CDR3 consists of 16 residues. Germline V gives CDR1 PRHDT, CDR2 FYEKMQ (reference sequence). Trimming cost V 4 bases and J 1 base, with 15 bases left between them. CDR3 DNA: TGTGCCAGCAGCTCCCGACTAGGGGTGGGCACAGATACGCAGTATTTT. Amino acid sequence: CASSSRLGVGTDTQYF.